This T cell receptor beta chain emerged from a study of shared clonotypes between healthy human individuals (TCRdb year 2020). With respect to the entire study: Two women and a few men aged 18 to 49 years were included in the cohort. Leukapheresis yielded between about 0.8 and 8.9 billion PBMCs per donor. Blood TCR repertoires of roughly 5 healthy adults were deeply sequenced to estimate repertoire size and the extent of clonotype sharing between individuals. Libraries were prepared and TCR repertoires were sequenced by different laboratories using diverse techniques, in order to increase sequencing depth and limit assay-specific biases. For each donor, three plates each were used for CD4 naive and CD4 memory, two plates were used for CD8 naive, and one plate was used for CD8 memory.

Paper-wide results and their limitations: Higher generation probabilities were observed for clonotypes shared by all four sorted-subset donors than for non-shared clonotypes. The small number of donors limited the genetic and exposure-history diversity represented. Sampling was limited to blood, and TCR repertoires in tissue likely differ from TCR repertoires in blood. Even with the large sequencing depth, rarefaction of the sorted-subset datasets indicated that sequencing was incomplete. Pairwise subsampling led to the expectation that sequencing depth would affect the degree of clonotype sharing among donors. Estimated clonotype richness was generally larger for naive than for memory subsets. When several donors were compared, the shared fraction of clonotypes was about 5% for naive CD4, over 3% for naive CD8, about 2.4% for memory CD4, and approximately 0.4% for memory CD8.

TCR CDR3 regions were amplified from genomic DNA by multiplex PCR using the deep immunoSEQ assay. For each cell subset, the extracted genomic DNA was distributed evenly across all wells of several immunoSEQ 96-well plates, and each plate served as one replicate. For sorted subsets, roughly 200 ng genomic DNA, equal to 25,000 to 35,000 T cell genomes, was loaded into each replicate PCR. Purified libraries were measured with a Qubit 3.0 fluorometer, size-checked on a Bioanalyzer 2100, and measured again with the KAPA Library Quantification kit. Every immunoSEQ 96-well plate was sequenced on a dedicated single-read 150-cycle Illumina NextSeq 550 flow cell. The original pipeline was this. Because only junctional sequences without quality scores were contained in the immunoSEQ output, filtering matching that applied to full-length reads could not be performed. To assign V/J genes and CDR3, sequences were annotated against IMGT germline references using PyIR, a Python wrapper for IgBLAST v1.9. Reads with weak V/J assignments (E-value above 1e-6), missing CDR3, stop codons, out-of-frame junctions, or ambiguous translated residues were removed. V3J clonotypes were defined by identical inferred V gene, J gene, and CDR3 amino acid sequence. Percentage overlap between repertoires was computed as shared unique clonotypes divided by the size of the smaller repertoire. Richness of each repertoire was evaluated using RTK rarefaction, the Chao1 estimator, and Recon v2.1 estimates of unobserved clonotypes. For all TCRbeta clonotypes obtained by the gDNA method from a handful of donors, generation probabilities were computed with OLGA. The table comes from immuneACCESS by way of TCRdb, which keeps in-frame sequences with V and J called. Part of the clones is missing from these tables; in studies checked, under half for an unresolved V gene and the rest for unknown reasons. That table supplies the V and J calls and clone size; D and trimming were determined from the DNA. The sample table lists about 2 million clones, 85% to 95% of them with a count of one. The ten largest clones add up to 0.13% of the sample.

Looking up the germline V gene yields CDR1 SGHRS and CDR2 YFSETQ. V is pruned by 4 bases and J by 4 bases, leaving 5 bases of the junction without a gene match. The CDR3, from cysteine to phenylalanine, totals 16 residues. Of all the DNA, just the CDR3 is kept, 48 bases in frame from base 1. The donors were healthy, HIV-negative adults with no recently reported acute infections or vaccinations. Only Caucasian adults living in Nashville, Tennessee, USA were represented among the donors. Magnetic negative selection was used to enrich CD4+ T cells, after which naive cells were positively selected on CD45RA and the negative fraction became the memory subset. After blood collection by leukapheresis, PBMCs were isolated using Ficoll-Histopaque density gradient centrifugation and then cryopreserved in the vapor phase of liquid nitrogen. Analytical flow cytometry was used to check the purity and quantity of every magnetically sorted T cell population. Each sorted fraction had its genomic DNA isolated and then quantified by UV absorbance on a Nanodrop 2000c.

Note on this clone: Its antigen is unknown. No qualities accompany the bases; no much larger clone lies one base away.

Recombination linked TRBV5-1 to TRBJ2-1, with 13 bases matching TRBD2. This receptor was obtained from a man between 18 and 35 years old in good health. Sequences were obtained from naive CD4+ T cells sorted from blood. Per the publication, the cell subset or site label means: CD45RA+ positively selected. In nucleotides, the sequence is TGCGCCAGCAGCCCGGGGACTAGCGGGATGTACAATGAGCAGTTCTTC. Translated, this is CASSPGTSGMYNEQFF.